The 17 T cell receptor beta chains presented below share a single source sample, sequenced in a study of spatial heterogeneity in lung cancer. TCRdb used MiXCR to reprocess the 5' RACE reads, holding one entry per CDR3 protein. The repertoire holds 35,000 to 55,000 distinct CDR3 sequences, with roughly 13% as singletons. Time point of the sample: sample taken at primary tumor resection. TCRs were sequenced from unsorted whole RNA of tumor, nontumor lung or PBMC. The sample was PBMCs, taken at surgery. These receptors came from a male donor with early-stage non-small cell lung cancer.

The genes are TRBV7-2 and TRBJ2-5, with 9 positions matching TRBD2. Trimming removed 1 base from V and 5 bases from J; junction bases left unmatched: 11. There are 17 residues in the CDR3. From germline, CDR1 is SGHTA and CDR2 FQGNSA. CDR3 sequence (DNA): TGTGCCAGCAGCTTAGGGCTAGCGGGAACCCATCAGGAGACCCAGTACTTC. Translated, it gives CASSLGLAGTHQETQYF. Filled out from reference TRBV7-2 and TRBJ2-5, the complete variable domain reads GAGVSQSPSNKVTEKGKDVELRCDPISGHTALYWYRQSLGQGLEFLIYFQGNSAPDKSGLPSDRFSAERTGGSVSTLTIQRTQQEDSAVYLCASSLGLAGTHQETQYFGPGTRLLVL.

This clonotype was detected many times. This chain's CDR3 is CSVEDERGFTDTQYF. CDR3 in DNA: TGCAGCGTTGAAGATGAGCGGGGTTTCACAGATACGCAGTATTTT. The V call is TRBV29-1, the J call TRBJ2-3, with 7 bases aligning to TRBD2. With 0 bases clipped from V and 2 bases from J, the junction kept 5 bases outside the gene matches. This CDR3 contains 15 residues. Germline lookup yields CDR1 SQVTM and CDR2 ANQGSEA.

In its sample, this clonotype was seen a few times. V usage is TRBV6-5 and J usage is TRBJ2-7, with 7 bases aligning to TRBD1. Germline V lookup: CDR1 MNHEY, CDR2 SVGAGI. Losses at the gene ends were 0 bases for V and 2 bases for J; bases not matched to a gene: 4. The CDR3 sequence is 15 residues long. The CDR3 DNA reads as TGTGCCAGCAGTTACTCGAGGGGACAGACCTACGAGCAGTACTTC. It translates to CASSYSRGQTYEQYF.

This clonotype was seen a few times. The chain combines TRBV24-1 with TRBJ1-2; 8 positions agree with TRBD1. CDR3 length: 14 residues. With V trimmed by 1 base and J by 6 bases, 3 bases remained unmatched. Per germline, CDR1 KGHDR and CDR2 SFDVKD. This CDR3 reads CATSDLRTGNGYTF. In DNA, the CDR3 is TGTGCCACCAGTGATTTACGGACAGGGAATGGCTACACCTTC.

This clonotype was detected only a few times. The rearrangement links TRBV10-1 to TRBJ2-3; 10 positions match TRBD2. Germline loops: CDR1 WNHNN, CDR2 SYGVQD (reference sequence). The V and J ends lost 0 bases and 4 bases, in that order; junction bases with no gene match: 4. The CDR3 runs to 16 residues. The CDR3 DNA sequence: TGCGCCAGCAGTGAGTCCGTAGCGGGGGGAGCAGATACGCAGTATTTT. This sequence encodes CASSESVAGGADTQYF.

The V gene is TRBV11-1, the J gene TRBJ2-1; 9 nucleotides align to TRBD1. This CDR3 spans 17 amino acids. CDR1 and CDR2 (germline): SGHAT, FQDESV (reference sequence). V dropped 4 bases and J dropped 7; count of bases not matched to a gene: 14. CDR3 in amino acids: CASSSNLPGQGSNEQFF. The CDR3 nucleotides read TGTGCCAGCAGCTCCAACCTCCCGGGACAGGGTTCGAATGAGCAGTTCTTC.

On this clonotype itself: An end of the junction differs from the germline gene, which may be a read error. For the CDR3, the DNA is TGTGCTAGCAGTCTGCAGGGAGGCGGCGGAGAGACCCAGTACTTC. Its translation is CASSLQGGGGETQYF. The chain is built from TRBV7-7 and TRBJ2-5; D perhaps matches TRBD2 (6 bases). This CDR3 contains 15 residues. The germline gives CDR1 SSHAT, CDR2 FNYEAQ (reference sequence). Looking up the rest from reference TRBV7-7 and TRBJ2-5 gives the full variable domain: GAGVSQSPRYKVTKRGQDVTLRCDPISSHATLYWYQQALGQGPEFLTYFNYEAQPDKSGLPSDRFSAERPEGSISTLTIQRTEQRDSAMYRCASSLQGGGGETQYFGPGTRLLVL.

This clonotype was found a few times. The chain combines TRBV5-4 with TRBJ2-1; tentative D call: TRBD2 (5 bases). The germline CDR1 and CDR2 sequences are SGHNT and YYREEE (reference sequence). The CDR3 is made up of 16 amino acids. V dropped 3 bases and J dropped 0 bases, with 13 bases sitting between them. CDR3: CASSSLLGSSYNEQFF. The CDR3, as DNA: TGTGCCAGCAGCTCCCTACTAGGAAGCTCCTACAATGAGCAGTTCTTC. The entire variable domain, with the rest obtained from reference TRBV5-4 and TRBJ2-1, is as follows: ETGVTQSPTHLIKTRGQQVTLRCSSQSGHNTVSWYQQALGQGPQFIFQYYREEENGRGNFPPRFSGLQFPNYSSELNVNALELDDSALYLCASSSLLGSSYNEQFFGPGTRLTVL.

The genes are TRBV11-2 and TRBJ1-2, with 9 nucleotides matching TRBD1. The CDR3 consists of 13 residues. J lost 3 bases, V lost 6 bases, and 2 bases had no gene match. Germline lookup yields CDR1 SGHAT and CDR2 FQNNGV. The chain's CDR3 is CASRDRGHYGYTF. CDR3 sequence (DNA): TGTGCCAGCAGGGACAGGGGACACTATGGCTACACCTTC. Full variable domain (outside the CDR3, taken from reference TRBV11-2 and TRBJ1-2): EAGVAQSPRYKIIEKRQSVAFWCNPISGHATLYWYQQILGQGPKLLIQFQNNGVVDDSQLPKDRFSAERLKGVDSTLKIQPAKLEDSAVYLCASRDRGHYGYTFGSGTRLTVV.

V is TRBV25-1 and J is TRBJ2-5; D is unresolved. The V end was cut by 2 bases, the J end by 2 bases, with 12 bases between. CDR3 length equals 15 residues. Germline CDR1 and CDR2: MGHDK and SYGVNS. The CDR3 coding sequence is TGTGCCAGCAGTGAAGGTAGACACTTGCAAGAGACCCAGTACTTC. The encoded protein is CASSEGRHLQETQYF.

The J gene is TRBJ1-1, the V gene TRBV9; D is uncertain. The CDR3 sequence is 15 residues long. V was clipped by 0 bases and J by 0 bases, with 9 bases between them. From germline, CDR1 is SGDLS and CDR2 YYNGEE. Here the CDR3 reads CASSVDEGMNTEAFF. CDR3 in DNA: TGTGCCAGCAGCGTAGATGAGGGTATGAACACTGAAGCTTTCTTT.

This clonotype was found many times. The chain is built from TRBV7-9 and TRBJ1-5; D not resolved. Germline loops: CDR1 SEHNR, CDR2 FQNEAQ (reference sequence). Trimming cost V 1 base and J 3 bases, with 7 bases left between them. This CDR3 spans 14 amino acids. CDR3 nucleotides: TGTGCCAGCAGCTTAGAAGGGTTCAATCAGCCCCAGCATTTT. It encodes CASSLEGFNQPQHF.

The sample holds a few counts of this clonotype. The chain is built from TRBV9 and TRBJ2-2, with TRBD2 matching over 9 bases. The V segment lost 3 bases and the J segment 3 bases; nucleotides outside the gene matches: 3. The CDR3 sequence is 15 residues long. Germline CDR1 SGDLS, CDR2 YYNGEE. The CDR3: CASSARLADTGELFF. For the CDR3, the DNA is TGTGCCAGCAGCGCCCGACTAGCGGACACCGGGGAGCTGTTTTTT.

This clonotype was seen repeatedly, ten times or more. The genes are TRBV4-2 and TRBJ2-3; 10 bases line up with TRBD2. The CDR3 runs 17 residues. V lost 0 bases to trimming and J lost 4 bases; unmatched junction nucleotides: 7. Germline V CDR1 and CDR2: LGHNA, YNFKEQ. In nucleotides, the CDR3 is TGTGCCAGCAGCCAAGAGTGGATCGGGACTAGCGCAGATACGCAGTATTTT. Translation: CASSQEWIGTSADTQYF.

A word on this clonotype: Since a much larger clone is just one base distant, this may be a read error. J is TRBJ2-5 and V is TRBV10-3, with TRBD1 matching 8 bases. The CDR3 is 12 residues long. From germline, CDR1 is ENHRY and CDR2 SYGVKD. The CDR3 reads CSTRQGKETQYF. CDR3 sequence (DNA): TGTTCCACCCGACAGGGGAAAGAGACCCAGTACTTC.

This clonotype has at least ten counts. V usage is TRBV11-2 and J usage is TRBJ2-1, with D perhaps matching TRBD1 or TRBD2 (5 bases each). V lost 5 bases, J lost 3 bases, and 11 bases lay in between. The CDR3 covers 14 residues. Per the germline V gene, CDR1 is SGHAT and CDR2 is FQNNGV. The CDR3 loop is CASSEGTYYNEQFF. For the CDR3, the DNA is TGTGCCAGCAGCGAAGGGACCTACTACAATGAGCAGTTCTTC.

This clonotype was counted a few times. The chain couples TRBV29-1 to TRBJ2-1; 11 bases match TRBD2. Germline CDR1 is SQVTM and CDR2 is ANQGSEA. This CDR3 is built from 13 residues. V shed 7 bases and J 9 bases; nucleotides not matched to a gene: 8. The CDR3 region is CSGLAGGAGEQFF. CDR3 coding DNA: TGCAGCGGTCTAGCGGGAGGTGCCGGTGAGCAGTTCTTC.